Listed below are T cell receptor beta chains from one sample, sequenced in a study of cytomegalovirus exposure and HLA in healthy donors. Profiling relied on immunoSEQ multiplex PCR, and the TCRdb table lists in-frame clones only, not all of them. The sample contains 150,000 to 200,000 clones, roughly 79% of which appear only once. The sample comprised PBMCs. The receptors come from a man aged 50-60 years in good health and CMV-seropositive. CDR3s include the opening cysteine and the closing phenylalanine or tryptophan. D genes are given only for firm matches. Clone size is stated in some rows and not others, as once, few, many or a class when expanded.

D gene,clone size,J gene,V gene,CDR3 DNA,CDR3 protein
TRBD1,once,TRBJ2-7,TRBV4-2,TGTGCCAGCAGCCAAGAGTTACAGGGGGCGTTTGGCTACGAGCAGTACTTC,CASSQELQGAFGYEQYF
TRBD1,.,TRBJ1-6,TRBV2,TGTGCCAGCAGTGTGGCAGGGGGCGATTCACCCCTCCACTTT,CASSVAGGDSPLHF
.,few,TRBJ1-2,TRBV28,TGTGCCAGCAGCCAACTGAGGGGCTACACCTTC,CASSQLRGYTF
.,.,TRBJ2-1,TRBV29-1,TGCAGCGCCAGGGTGGGGCTTGAGCAGTTCTTC,CSARVGLEQFF
.,.,TRBJ1-6,TRBV5-4,TGTGCCAGCAGCTTGCAGGGAAGAGATTCACCCCTCCACTTT,CASSLQGRDSPLHF
.,few,TRBJ1-3,TRBV7-9,TGTGCCAGCAGCTTCCTTCAGGGCTCTGGAAACACCATATATTTT,CASSFLQGSGNTIYF
.,.,TRBJ2-3,TRBV9,TGTGCCAGCAGCGGAGGAGGGACAGATACGCAGTATTTT,CASSGGGTDTQYF
TRBD2,.,TRBJ2-5,TRBV9,TGTGCCAGCAGCGGGACTAGCGGGGGGCCCATCCAAGAGACCCAGTACTTC,CASSGTSGGPIQETQYF
.,.,TRBJ1-5,TRBV27,TGTGCCAGCAGTTTTCAGGGGCCCCCTAGCAATCAGCCCCAGCATTTT,CASSFQGPPSNQPQHF
.,.,TRBJ2-2,TRBV5-1,TGCGCCAGCAGCTTGGCTCCGCAGGGGAGCCCCGGGGAGCTGTTTTTT,CASSLAPQGSPGELFF
TRBD1,once,TRBJ2-2,TRBV6-1,TGTGCCAGCAGCCTGGGACAGGGAAATACCGGGGAGCTGTTTTTT,CASSLGQGNTGELFF
TRBD1,.,TRBJ1-6,TRBV27,TGTGCCAGCAGGGGCGCCGGGACAGGGAGTTCACCCCTCCACTTT,CASRGAGTGSSPLHF
.,.,TRBJ2-3,TRBV9,TGTGCCAGTAGCGTACGTGGAGGCGGCCGCGGAGATACGCAGTATTTT,CASSVRGGGRGDTQYF
TRBD2,.,TRBJ2-6,TRBV28,TGTGCCAGCAGTTTGTTCGGGGGGGCTGTGGCCAACGTCCTGACTTTC,CASSLFGGAVANVLTF
.,many,TRBJ1-1,TRBV7-2,TGTGCCAGCAGCCCGGAGGTAGAGCGGTCGGGTGAAGCTTTCTTT,CASSPEVERSGEAFF
.,.,TRBJ1-1,TRBV11-3,TGTGCCAGCAGCTTGGGAGGGGGGAACACTGAAGCTTTCTTT,CASSLGGGNTEAFF
TRBD1,.,TRBJ1-3,TRBV28,TGTGCCAGCAGTTTGGGACAGCTCTCTGGAAACACCATATATTTT,CASSLGQLSGNTIYF
.,.,TRBJ1-4,TRBV7-9,TGTGCCAGCAGCTTAGCGTTAGGAGCGAATAATGAAAAACTGTTTTTT,CASSLALGANNEKLFF
.,.,TRBJ2-2,TRBV4-3,TGCGCCAGCAGCCAAGATAGGGAATCGAACACCGGGGAGCTGTCTTTT,CASSQDRESNTGELSF
.,few,TRBJ1-6,TRBV7-9,TGTTCCAGCAGCTTAGGGAGGACGAGGGAGGGTAATTCACCCCTCCACTTT,CSSSLGRTREGNSPLHF
TRBD2,.,TRBJ2-1,TRBV11-2,TGTGCCAGCAGCCTCTACCTATCTAGCGGGGGGGACTACAATGAGCAGTTCTTC,CASSLYLSSGGDYNEQFF
.,once,TRBJ1-2,TRBV20-1,TGCAGTGCAGAAATAGTCTATGGCTACACCTTC,CSAEIVYGYTF
TRBD2,.,TRBJ2-2,TRBV4-3,TGCGCCAGCAGCCAAGAAGGCGGGCGGGGGACCGGGGAGCTGTTTTTT,CASSQEGGRGTGELFF
.,few,TRBJ1-5,TRBV7-3,TGTGCCATGCTTACGGGGAGGCAGCCCCAGCATTTT,CAMLTGRQPQHF
TRBD1,.,TRBJ2-3,TRBV10-1,TGCGCCAGCAGATTGGGACAGGGCCTAACTAGCACAGATACGCAGTATTTT,CASRLGQGLTSTDTQYF
TRBD1,.,TRBJ2-5,TRBV7-9,TGTGCCAGCAGCCTGGACAGGACCCAAGAGACCCAGTACTTC,CASSLDRTQETQYF
.,.,TRBJ1-2,TRBV9,TGTGCCAGCAGCGAGGGGCAGAACTATGGCTACACCTTC,CASSEGQNYGYTF
.,.,TRBJ2-7,TRBV27,TGTGCCAGCAGTTTAGTCTCGGGGTTCGAGCAGTACTTC,CASSLVSGFEQYF
.,.,TRBJ2-4,TRBV19,TGTGCCAGTAGTATGGGGGGAGCCCTAGCCAAAAACATTCAGTACTTC,CASSMGGALAKNIQYF
TRBD1,.,TRBJ1-1,TRBV5-4,TGTGCCAGCAGCGAGGGACAGGGGGTGACTGAAGCTTTCTTT,CASSEGQGVTEAFF
.,once,TRBJ1-1,TRBV27,TGTGCCAGCAGTTTCGCAGGCAATCAGCACACTGAAGCTTTCTTT,CASSFAGNQHTEAFF
.,.,TRBJ2-7,TRBV28,TGTGCCAGCAGGGCCGAGCGACCCTACGAGCAGTACTTC,CASRAERPYEQYF
.,.,TRBJ1-5,TRBV18,TGTGCCAGCTCACCCGTGCTAGATCAGCCCCAGCATTTT,CASSPVLDQPQHF
TRBD1,.,TRBJ1-5,TRBV9,TGTGCCAGCAGCGTTTTCGGGACAGGGATCAATCAGCCCCAGCATTTT,CASSVFGTGINQPQHF
.,.,TRBJ2-1,TRBV4-2,TGTGCCAGCAGCCAAGATTACAGCTCCTACAATGAGCAGTTCTTC,CASSQDYSSYNEQFF
.,few,TRBJ1-2,TRBV6-1,TGTGCCAGCAGTGAAGACGGGTACTATGGCTACACCTTC,CASSEDGYYGYTF
.,.,TRBJ1-1,TRBV18,TGTGCCAGCTCACCACTACCTATGCAGGGAAAAGGGACTGAAGCTTTCTTT,CASSPLPMQGKGTEAFF
.,.,TRBJ1-2,TRBV11-3,TGTGCCAGCAGCTTATGTGCAGGGTCGCACTATGGCTACACCTTC,CASSLCAGSHYGYTF
.,.,TRBJ2-4,TRBV18,TGTGCCAGCTCACCCCCGACCCTGGGGGCAATAGCCAAAAACATTCAGTACTTC,CASSPPTLGAIAKNIQYF
TRBD2,.,TRBJ2-5,TRBV4-1,TGCGCCAGCAGCCATCTCACCCCTAGCGGGGGGGGCGGAGAGACCCAGTACTTC,CASSHLTPSGGGGETQYF
TRBD2,.,TRBJ2-3,TRBV9,TGTGCCAGCAGCAGACTAGCGGGGGCTGATACGCAGTATTTT,CASSRLAGADTQYF
TRBD1,.,TRBJ1-5,TRBV28,TGTGCCAGCAGTCCCATCCCGGGACAGGCGCAGCCCCAGCATTTT,CASSPIPGQAQPQHF
TRBD1,.,TRBJ1-2,TRBV18,TGTGCCAGCTCACCAGGGGGACAGGGAAAACGAGGCTACACCTTC,CASSPGGQGKRGYTF
.,once,TRBJ1-1,TRBV7-9,TGTGCCAGCAGCGGAGCAGGGTGGGCCACTGAAGCTTTCTTT,CASSGAGWATEAFF
.,.,TRBJ1-4,TRBV7-2,TGTGCCAGCACCGTAGCCGGGGACACCGGTGAAAAACTGTTTTTT,CASTVAGDTGEKLFF
.,.,TRBJ2-2,TRBV19,TGTGCCAGTAGTATCGGGAGAAGGGAGCTGTTTTTT,CASSIGRRELFF